The 23 T cell receptor beta chains below come from one sample, sequenced in a study of cytomegalovirus exposure and HLA in healthy donors. Sequenced by immunoSEQ multiplex PCR; TCRdb stores in-frame clones only, minus some. The sample records some 270,000 clones, 80% to 90% being singletons. Sequencing was carried out using PBMCs. The receptor source for this set is a woman in her late teens or twenties in good health and CMV-seronegative.

The rearrangement joins TRBV4-1 to TRBJ1-3; D unclear. This CDR3 has 15 residues. V lost 4 bases and J 0 bases, leaving 10 bases between the germline ends. Germline CDR1 and CDR2: MGHRA and YSYEKL. CDR3 sequence reads: CASSPDISSGNTIYF. DNA for the CDR3: TGCGCCAGCAGCCCAGACATCAGCTCTGGAAACACCATATATTTT.

The chain couples TRBV5-1 to TRBJ2-7; D unclear. Germline V lookup: CDR1 SGHRS, CDR2 YFSETQ. The CDR3 covers 14 residues. V was clipped by 0 bases and J by 4 bases, with 11 bases between them. The CDR3 nucleotides are TGCGCCAGCAGCTTGGTGGCGATCGGGTACGAGCAGTACTTC. Its protein is CASSLVAIGYEQYF. The full variable domain, in which reference TRBV5-1 and TRBJ2-7 provide the parts outside the CDR3, is KAGVTQTPRYLIKTRGQQVTLSCSPISGHRSVSWYQQTPGQGLQFLFEYFSETQRNKGNFPGRFSGRQFSNSRSEMNVSTLELGDSALYLCASSLVAIGYEQYFGPGTRLTVT.

This chain links TRBV5-1 with TRBJ2-1; 12 bases align to TRBD2. The CDR3 sequence is 15 residues long. Germline CDR1 SGHRS, CDR2 YFSETQ. The V gene end was trimmed by 4 bases and the J gene end by 7 bases; junction bases not matched to a gene: 6. CDR3 region: CASSGGLAGLNEQFF. DNA of the CDR3: TGCGCCAGCAGCGGGGGACTAGCGGGTTTAAATGAGCAGTTCTTC. Full variable domain (rest looked up from reference TRBV5-1 and TRBJ2-1): KAGVTQTPRYLIKTRGQQVTLSCSPISGHRSVSWYQQTPGQGLQFLFEYFSETQRNKGNFPGRFSGRQFSNSRSEMNVSTLELGDSALYLCASSGGLAGLNEQFFGPGTRLTVL.

V usage is TRBV10-1 and J usage is TRBJ2-7; D unresolved. CDR3 length equals 15 residues. Germline CDR1 and CDR2: WNHNN and SYGVQD (reference sequence). Trimming shortened V by 0 bases and J by 5 bases, and 14 bases separated the two germline ends. The CDR3 reads CASSESHGARNEQYF. Here the CDR3 DNA reads TGCGCCAGCAGTGAGTCGCACGGAGCGAGGAACGAGCAGTACTTC.

The gene calls are TRBV5-4 and TRBJ2-2; 13 nucleotides agree with TRBD2. The CDR3 is made up of 17 amino acids. Germline V gives CDR1 SGHNT, CDR2 YYREEE (reference sequence). The V gene end was trimmed by 4 bases and the J gene end by 8 bases; junction bases not matched to a gene: 11. The CDR3 DNA follows: TGTGCCAGCAGCCCCAGACTAGCGGGGGGAACCCTTGGGGAGCTGTTTTTT. Its translation: CASSPRLAGGTLGELFF.

The chain links TRBV2 to TRBJ1-2, with D possibly TRBD1 on 6 matching bases. From germline, CDR1 is SNHLY and CDR2 FYNNEI. CDR3 length equals 14 residues. V was trimmed by 9 bases and J by 1 base, leaving 15 bases between them. The CDR3 protein is CASLKDSDNYGYTF. As DNA, the CDR3 is TGTGCCAGTCTGAAGGACAGCGATAACTATGGCTACACCTTC.

This rearrangement joins TRBV18 to TRBJ1-1; D not certain. The CDR3 is 14 amino acids. The V gene's germline CDR1 is KGHSH and CDR2 LQKENI. Trimming pared 3 bases from V and 5 bases from J, leaving 13 bases between. The CDR3 DNA follows: TGTGCCAGCTCACCCGTGACGGGTTATACTGAAGCTTTCTTT. It encodes CASSPVTGYTEAFF.

J is TRBJ2-1 and V is TRBV19, with 9 bases that match TRBD2. Germline CDR1 reads LNHDA; CDR2 reads SQIVND (reference sequence). V shed 4 bases and J 2 bases; nucleotides not matched to a gene: 6. The CDR3 has 16 amino acids. For the CDR3, the DNA is TGTGCCAGTAGTAGCTCCTCTAGCGGGGCCTACAATGAGCAGTTCTTC. Its protein is CASSSSSSGAYNEQFF.

In this sample, this clone turned up a few times. The rearrangement uses TRBV30 and TRBJ1-5; a possible D gene is TRBD1 (6 bases). Trimming left V 3 bases short and J 6 bases short, with 12 bases between. The CDR3 loop spans 13 amino acids. Germline V gene sequence: CDR1 GTSNPN, CDR2 SVGIG (reference sequence). CDR3 loop: CAWSAGAGQPQHF. The CDR3 nucleotides read TGTGCCTGGAGCGCGGGGGCCGGTCAGCCCCAGCATTTT.

Only a few counts were recorded for this clone. This chain joins TRBV30 and TRBJ1-2; no reliable D call. Germline V gene data show CDR1 as GTSNPN and CDR2 as SVGIG (reference sequence). V was trimmed by 5 bases and J by 0 bases, leaving 7 bases between them. The CDR3 has 12 amino acids. CDR3 coding DNA: TGTGCCTGGGAGGGAGCTAACTATGGCTACACCTTC. This sequence encodes CAWEGANYGYTF.

This sequence joins TRBV5-1 and TRBJ2-2; weak D call: TRBD2 (6 bases). V was cut by 3 bases and J by 1 base, with 7 bases left in between. The CDR3 contains 14 residues. CDR1 and CDR2 from the germline V gene are SGHRS and YFSETQ. The DNA for the CDR3 is TGCGCCAGCAGCTGGAGGGAGAACACCGGGGAGCTGTTTTTT. Protein: CASSWRENTGELFF.

This clone occurred many times. The chain employs TRBV9 and TRBJ1-3; D perhaps matches TRBD1 (6 bases). Germline V gene data show CDR1 as SGDLS and CDR2 as YYNGEE. This CDR3 is 14 amino acids long. Trimming stripped 3 bases from V and 2 bases from J, with 9 bases between. This chain's CDR3 is CASSEQGAGNTIYF. In nucleotides, the CDR3 is TGTGCCAGCAGCGAACAGGGTGCTGGAAACACCATATATTTT.

This rearrangement joins TRBV6-6 to TRBJ2-2; TRBD2 matches at 10 bases. The CDR3 has 15 residues. Germline V gene data show CDR1 as MNHNY and CDR2 as SVGAGI (reference sequence). J was trimmed by 6 bases and V by 5 bases; bases with no gene match: 6. CDR3 amino acids: CASSTILAGAGELFF. The DNA for the CDR3 is TGTGCCAGCAGTACTATCCTAGCGGGGGCCGGGGAGCTGTTTTTT.

The chain recombines TRBV6-5 with TRBJ2-5; no clear D gene. The CDR3 loop spans 12 amino acids. V was pared by 8 bases and J by 4 bases, with 11 bases between. Germline CDR1 MNHEY, CDR2 SVGAGI. The CDR3 bases are TGTGCCAGCGGGCCGACCGCAGAGACCCAGTACTTC. It translates to CASGPTAETQYF.

The chain links TRBV27 to TRBJ1-5; TRBD1 is a possible D gene (6 bases). Germline CDR1 is MNHEY and CDR2 is SMNVEV (reference sequence). CDR3 length: 17 amino acids. V was trimmed by 4 bases and J by 0 bases, leaving 16 bases between them. The CDR3 is CASSSRTELYSNQPQHF. Here the CDR3 DNA reads TGTGCCAGCAGTTCTAGGACAGAGCTTTATAGCAATCAGCCCCAGCATTTT.

This sequence joins TRBV5-1 and TRBJ1-2; 12 nucleotides align to TRBD1. V dropped 4 bases and J dropped 8; count of bases not matched to a gene: 12. This CDR3 has 16 amino acids. Germline V gene sequence: CDR1 SGHRS, CDR2 YFSETQ. The CDR3 coding sequence is TGCGCCAGCAGCCTAGGTTCGGGACAGGGGGCTCGGGGCTACACCTTC. It specifies CASSLGSGQGARGYTF.

The DNA for the CDR3 is TGTGCCAGCAGTTTCCTCTTTCCTAGCGGGGGGCCGCTCACAGATACGCAGTATTTT. Translation gives CASSFLFPSGGPLTDTQYF. The V call is TRBV27, the J call TRBJ2-3; 11 positions agree with TRBD2. The CDR3 extends over 19 amino acids. Germline lookup yields CDR1 MNHEY and CDR2 SMNVEV (reference sequence). The V segment lost 3 bases and the J segment 2 bases; nucleotides outside the gene matches: 13.

This chain uses TRBV5-1 with TRBJ1-1; no reliable D call. The germline V gene has CDR1 SGHRS and CDR2 YFSETQ. V lost 4 bases and J 0 bases, leaving 13 bases between the germline ends. The CDR3 totals 15 residues. CDR3 residues: CASSPWELLNTEAFF. CDR3 coding DNA: TGCGCCAGCAGCCCTTGGGAGCTTCTGAACACTGAAGCTTTCTTT. The full variable domain, completed using reference TRBV5-1 and TRBJ1-1, is KAGVTQTPRYLIKTRGQQVTLSCSPISGHRSVSWYQQTPGQGLQFLFEYFSETQRNKGNFPGRFSGRQFSNSRSEMNVSTLELGDSALYLCASSPWELLNTEAFFGQGTRLTVV.

The rearrangement uses TRBV9 and TRBJ1-4; TRBD1 matches at 7 bases. The CDR3 totals 16 residues. V shed 3 bases, J shed 3 bases, and the junction held 8 bases outside the gene matches. Germline assignment: CDR1 SGDLS and CDR2 YYNGEE. The CDR3 loop reads CASSARQGMANEKLFF. The CDR3 DNA follows: TGTGCCAGCAGCGCAAGACAGGGTATGGCTAATGAAAAACTGTTTTTT.

The chain carries TRBV25-1 and TRBJ1-1; TRBD1 matches at 9 bases. The junction had 9 bases not matched to a gene; V was cut back by 5 bases and J by 5 bases. CDR1 is MGHDK, CDR2 SYGVNS, per germline. The CDR3 is 15 amino acids. DNA of the CDR3: TGTGCCAGCAGTAGTTGGAACAGGGGGCGGACTGAAGCTTTCTTT. It yields the protein CASSSWNRGRTEAFF.

For this clone: At one of its ends the junction is not consistent with the germline gene, which may arise from a read error. The genes are TRBV29-1 and TRBJ2-1; 8 nucleotides line up with TRBD2. The CDR3 extends over 15 amino acids. Per germline, CDR1 SQVTM and CDR2 ANQGSEA. This chain's CDR3 is CSAELQRGMDNEQFF. In DNA, the CDR3 is TGCAGCGCTGAACTCCAGCGGGGGATGGATAATGAGCAGTTCTTC.

This CDR3 reads CASSLFGAGRSYNEQFF. The DNA for the CDR3 is TGTGCCAGCAGCTTATTCGGGGCGGGACGCTCCTACAATGAGCAGTTCTTC. The J gene is TRBJ2-1, the V gene TRBV7-6, with D maybe TRBD2 (6 bases). Germline CDR1 and CDR2: SGHVS and FNYEAQ. Trimming stripped 2 bases from V and 0 bases from J, with 14 bases between. CDR3 size: 17 residues. Full variable domain (outside the CDR3, taken from reference TRBV7-6 and TRBJ2-1): GAGVSQSPRYKVTKRGQDVALRCDPISGHVSLYWYRQALGQGPEFLTYFNYEAQQDKSGLPNDRFSAERPEGSISTLTIQRTEQRDSAMYRCASSLFGAGRSYNEQFFGPGTRLTVL.

The rearrangement uses TRBV19 and TRBJ2-7, with 11 bases that match TRBD1. Germline lookup yields CDR1 LNHDA and CDR2 SQIVND (reference sequence). This CDR3 is built from 14 residues. With V trimmed by 3 bases and J by 5 bases, 3 bases remained unmatched. The CDR3, as DNA: TGTGCCAGTAGTATCGGACAGGGGGCTCACGAGCAGTACTTC. It codes for CASSIGQGAHEQYF.